These T cell receptor beta chains were read from a single sample in a study of T cell responses to AZD1222 COVID-19 vaccine. Measured with immunoSEQ multiplex PCR; TCRdb has only the in-frame clones, and not every one. The sample consists of some 150,000 clones, 75% to 95% of them appearing once. The sample was peripheral blood, taken on day 0 of AZD1222 vaccination. The receptors were sampled from an adult in good health. Both conserved end residues are part of each CDR3. The D gene is left open where the match is weak. For some rows the clone size is stated as once, few or many, or as a class when expanded; others skip it.

D gene: TRBD1
J gene: TRBJ2-2
V gene: TRBV29-1
clone size: .
CDR3 DNA: TGCAGCGCCCGCCTGGACAGGGGGAACACCGGGGAGCTGTTTTTT
CDR3 protein: CSARLDRGNTGELFF

D gene: .
J gene: TRBJ1-5
V gene: TRBV27
clone size: once
CDR3 DNA: TGTGCCAGCAGTTTATCACAGGGACTCAGCAATCAGCCCCAGCATTTT
CDR3 protein: CASSLSQGLSNQPQHF

D gene: TRBD2
J gene: TRBJ2-1
V gene: TRBV28
clone size: .
CDR3 DNA: TGTGCCAGCAGTTTAAACGGGAGGAGGGATGAGCAGTTCTTC
CDR3 protein: CASSLNGRRDEQFF

D gene: .
J gene: TRBJ1-6
V gene: TRBV7-9
clone size: .
CDR3 DNA: TGTGCCAGCAGTGCAGGGGACTCACCCCTCCACTTT
CDR3 protein: CASSAGDSPLHF

D gene: .
J gene: TRBJ1-1
V gene: TRBV11-2
clone size: .
CDR3 DNA: TGTGCCAGCAGCTTAGGAACAGGTGATAGCAACACTGAAGCTTTCTTT
CDR3 protein: CASSLGTGDSNTEAFF

D gene: .
J gene: TRBJ2-1
V gene: TRBV27
clone size: .
CDR3 DNA: TGTGCCAGCAGTTCAGGACTGGGTGAGCAGTTCTTC
CDR3 protein: CASSSGLGEQFF

D gene: TRBD2
J gene: TRBJ2-1
V gene: TRBV15
clone size: .
CDR3 DNA: TGTGCCACCAAGACTAGCGGGGATTGGAATGAGCAGTTCTTC
CDR3 protein: CATKTSGDWNEQFF

D gene: .
J gene: TRBJ2-7
V gene: TRBV4-3
clone size: .
CDR3 DNA: TGCGCCAGCAGCCAACTGGGGGCGAGTAGCAACGAGCAGTACTTC
CDR3 protein: CASSQLGASSNEQYF

D gene: .
J gene: TRBJ2-7
V gene: TRBV7-3
clone size: .
CDR3 DNA: TGTGCCAGCAGCTTAAATGCTTACGGAACCCCGCAGTACTTC
CDR3 protein: CASSLNAYGTPQYF

D gene: TRBD1
J gene: TRBJ2-3
V gene: TRBV11-1
clone size: once
CDR3 DNA: TGTGCCAGCAGCTGGGGCCTACAGGGGTCAGATACGCAGTATTTT
CDR3 protein: CASSWGLQGSDTQYF

D gene: .
J gene: TRBJ2-7
V gene: TRBV20-1
clone size: few
CDR3 DNA: TGCAGTGCTAGAGATCAGGTTGAGCAGTACTTC
CDR3 protein: CSARDQVEQYF

D gene: .
J gene: TRBJ1-4
V gene: TRBV5-6
clone size: .
CDR3 DNA: TGTGCCAGCAGCCGGGCTGGGTTAAGAGATGAAAAACTGTTTTTT
CDR3 protein: CASSRAGLRDEKLFF

D gene: .
J gene: TRBJ1-5
V gene: TRBV6-1
clone size: .
CDR3 DNA: TGTGCCAGCAGTGAAAGTAAGGGTGGTCAGCCCCAGCATTTT
CDR3 protein: CASSESKGGQPQHF

D gene: TRBD2
J gene: TRBJ2-1
V gene: TRBV7-3
clone size: .
CDR3 DNA: TGTGCCAGCAGCCTAGGGACTAGCGGGAATGAGCAGTTCTTC
CDR3 protein: CASSLGTSGNEQFF

D gene: .
J gene: TRBJ2-5
V gene: TRBV29-1
clone size: .
CDR3 DNA: TGCAGCGCCGGCACAGGTTACCAAGAGACCCAGTACTTC
CDR3 protein: CSAGTGYQETQYF

D gene: .
J gene: TRBJ1-3
V gene: TRBV5-4
clone size: .
CDR3 DNA: TGTGCCAGCAGCAAGGGGGATCTGGGAAACACCATATATTTT
CDR3 protein: CASSKGDLGNTIYF

D gene: TRBD2
J gene: TRBJ2-2
V gene: TRBV28
clone size: once
CDR3 DNA: TGTGCCAGCAGTCCTACTGGACTAGCGGGAGGGCCGATCGGGGAGCTGTTTTTT
CDR3 protein: CASSPTGLAGGPIGELFF

D gene: .
J gene: TRBJ1-5
V gene: TRBV16
clone size: few
CDR3 DNA: TGTGCCAGCAGCCCTCTTAATGGGGGAAGGTTAGATCAGCCCCAGCATTTT
CDR3 protein: CASSPLNGGRLDQPQHF

D gene: .
J gene: TRBJ1-1
V gene: TRBV6-5
clone size: .
CDR3 DNA: TGTGCCAGCAGTTACTATGGGGGGCCGGGCACTGAAGCTTTCTTT
CDR3 protein: CASSYYGGPGTEAFF

D gene: TRBD2
J gene: TRBJ2-5
V gene: TRBV24-1
clone size: .
CDR3 DNA: TGTGCCACCAGTGATTCCATAGCGGGAGAATTCCCCCAGGGGACCCAGTACTTC
CDR3 protein: CATSDSIAGEFPQGTQYF

D gene: TRBD2
J gene: TRBJ2-3
V gene: TRBV29-1
clone size: .
CDR3 DNA: TGCAGCGCAGGTAGCGGGGATAACACAGATACGCAGTATTTT
CDR3 protein: CSAGSGDNTDTQYF

D gene: .
J gene: TRBJ1-2
V gene: TRBV6-5
clone size: .
CDR3 DNA: TGTGCCAGCAGTTCCGGGACAAGCTATGGCTACACCTTC
CDR3 protein: CASSSGTSYGYTF

D gene: .
J gene: TRBJ2-7
V gene: TRBV6-5
clone size: few
CDR3 DNA: TGTGCCAGCAGTTACTCAGGGGCCCCCTACGAGCAGTACTTC
CDR3 protein: CASSYSGAPYEQYF

D gene: TRBD1
J gene: TRBJ1-1
V gene: TRBV28
clone size: .
CDR3 DNA: TGTGCCAGCAGTGGGACAGGGGGCGCTTTCAACACTGAAGCTTTCTTT
CDR3 protein: CASSGTGGAFNTEAFF

D gene: .
J gene: TRBJ1-1
V gene: TRBV11-2
clone size: .
CDR3 DNA: TGTGCCAGCAGCTTAGTTGCAGCGGAGAACACTGAAGCTTTCTTT
CDR3 protein: CASSLVAAENTEAFF

D gene: TRBD2
J gene: TRBJ2-1
V gene: TRBV7-2
clone size: .
CDR3 DNA: TGTGCCAGCAGCCTCGGATCTAGCGGGCTGTACAATGAGCAGTTCTTC
CDR3 protein: CASSLGSSGLYNEQFF

D gene: .
J gene: TRBJ2-2
V gene: TRBV6-1
clone size: .
CDR3 DNA: TGTGCCAGCAGTCCTGACAGGACGAACACCGGGGAGCTGTTTTTT
CDR3 protein: CASSPDRTNTGELFF

D gene: .
J gene: TRBJ2-1
V gene: TRBV2
clone size: .
CDR3 DNA: TGTGCCAGCAGGAGAGCGGACCTGGTGGAATATGAGCAGTTCTTC
CDR3 protein: CASRRADLVEYEQFF

D gene: .
J gene: TRBJ1-6
V gene: TRBV7-9
clone size: .
CDR3 DNA: TGTGCCAGCTCCTGGCAGGATTCACCCCTCCACTTT
CDR3 protein: CASSWQDSPLHF

D gene: TRBD1
J gene: TRBJ1-1
V gene: TRBV19
clone size: .
CDR3 DNA: TGTGCCAGTAGTGAAACAGGGGGCCTTGGGACTGAAGCTTTCTTT
CDR3 protein: CASSETGGLGTEAFF

D gene: TRBD2
J gene: TRBJ2-7
V gene: TRBV28
clone size: few
CDR3 DNA: TGTGCCAGCAGTTTAATGGGACTAGCGGGAGCATTAAGGCTAAGAGAGCAGTACTTC
CDR3 protein: CASSLMGLAGALRLREQYF

D gene: .
J gene: TRBJ2-3
V gene: TRBV11-3
clone size: .
CDR3 DNA: TGTGCCAGCAGCTCCCGGGGGTCTAGCACAGATACGCAGTATTTT
CDR3 protein: CASSSRGSSTDTQYF

D gene: .
J gene: TRBJ1-5
V gene: TRBV28
clone size: once
CDR3 DNA: TGTGCCAGCAGTGTCAATCAGCCCCAGCATTTT
CDR3 protein: CASSVNQPQHF

D gene: .
J gene: TRBJ2-5
V gene: TRBV7-9
clone size: .
CDR3 DNA: TGTGCCAGCAGTCAAACCCCCAGGGGCCAAGAGACCCAGTACTTC
CDR3 protein: CASSQTPRGQETQYF

D gene: TRBD2
J gene: TRBJ2-1
V gene: TRBV6-5
clone size: .
CDR3 DNA: TGTGCCAGCAGTTACTCCCTAGCGGGAGGCGGGAATGAGCAGTTCTTC
CDR3 protein: CASSYSLAGGGNEQFF

D gene: TRBD1
J gene: TRBJ1-2
V gene: TRBV4-3
clone size: .
CDR3 DNA: TGCGCCAGCAGCCAGGGGGGACAGGGTAACTATGGCTACACCTTC
CDR3 protein: CASSQGGQGNYGYTF

D gene: TRBD1
J gene: TRBJ1-5
V gene: TRBV2
clone size: .
CDR3 DNA: TGTGCCAGCAGAGCCGGGACAGGGTCCAATCAGCCCCAGCATTTT
CDR3 protein: CASRAGTGSNQPQHF

D gene: .
J gene: TRBJ1-2
V gene: TRBV25-1
clone size: .
CDR3 DNA: TGTGCCAGCAGTGAAGCGGGCAGGGTCTATGGCTACACCTTC
CDR3 protein: CASSEAGRVYGYTF

D gene: .
J gene: TRBJ1-4
V gene: TRBV30
clone size: .
CDR3 DNA: TGTGCCTGGAGTGTACAGCCAGGGGTCGGTGAAAAACTGTTTTTT
CDR3 protein: CAWSVQPGVGEKLFF

D gene: TRBD1
J gene: TRBJ1-4
V gene: TRBV15
clone size: .
CDR3 DNA: TGTGCCACCAGCAGACCTCAGGGGGCTAATGAAAAACTGTTTTTT
CDR3 protein: CATSRPQGANEKLFF